The 25 T cell receptor beta chains presented below share a single source sample, sequenced in a study of cytomegalovirus exposure and HLA in healthy donors. The PCR made use of 60 Vbeta and 13 Jbeta primers. TCRdb's copy holds only in-frame clones and misses some; the assay was immunoSEQ multiplex PCR. The sample contains 100,000 to 150,000 clones, approximately 15% of which appear only once. The source material was PBMCs. Receptor source: a woman younger than 30 in good health and CMV-seronegative.

V is TRBV7-9 and J is TRBJ1-1, with TRBD1 matching over 7 bases. Trimming removed 5 bases from V and 4 bases from J; junction bases left unmatched: 22. Germline V gene data show CDR1 as SEHNR and CDR2 as FQNEAQ (reference sequence). This CDR3 contains 19 residues. CDR3 nucleotides: TGTGCCAGCAGCATCCACCAACGGTGGCGGGGCAGGGGGGTCACTGAAGCTTTCTTT. Translating it yields CASSIHQRWRGRGVTEAFF.

The rearrangement uses TRBV19 and TRBJ2-5; 12 bases fit TRBD1. With V trimmed by 10 bases and J by 5 bases, 5 bases remained unmatched. The CDR3 covers 13 residues. Per the germline V gene, CDR1 is LNHDA and CDR2 is SQIVND (reference sequence). DNA of the CDR3: TGTGCCACGTGGGACAGGGGGCGTGAGACCCAGTACTTC. Amino acids: CATWDRGRETQYF.

V gene TRBV5-1 combines with J gene TRBJ1-3; D might be TRBD1 (5 bases). Germline V lookup: CDR1 SGHRS, CDR2 YFSETQ. The germline V and J ends were trimmed by 3 bases and 0 bases, with 13 bases remaining between them. The CDR3 runs 16 residues. The CDR3 sequence is CASSSGDASSGNTIYF. CDR3 in DNA: TGCGCCAGCAGCTCGGGGGACGCTTCCTCTGGAAACACCATATATTTT.

There are a few counts of this clone. CDR3 residues: CASSQGGRGPNEQYF. CDR3 in DNA: TGCGCCAGCAGCCAAGGTGGCAGGGGGCCAAACGAGCAGTACTTC. The V call is TRBV4-1, the J call TRBJ2-7, with 8 bases identical to TRBD1. V dropped 1 base and J dropped 5; count of bases not matched to a gene: 7. Per germline, CDR1 MGHRA and CDR2 YSYEKL. The CDR3 sequence is 15 residues long.

This clone was found a few times. The V gene is TRBV15, the J gene TRBJ1-3; 7 positions agree with TRBD1. Per the germline V gene, CDR1 is LNHNV and CDR2 is YYDKDF (reference sequence). This CDR3 is built from 14 residues. V trimming: 4 bases; J trimming: 4 bases; junction bases outside the gene matches: 4. The CDR3 region is CATSKGQEGNTIYF. CDR3 DNA sequence: TGTGCCACCAGCAAAGGACAGGAGGGAAACACCATATATTTT.

V usage is TRBV7-9 and J usage is TRBJ2-7; possible D gene TRBD1, 5 bases. Germline values: CDR1 SEHNR, CDR2 FQNEAQ (reference sequence). The V end lost 1 base, the J end lost 2 bases, and 6 bases lay between the germline ends. The CDR3 sequence is 13 residues long. The CDR3 sequence: CASSLGRAYEQYF. CDR3 nucleotides: TGTGCCAGCAGCTTAGGCAGGGCCTACGAGCAGTACTTC. Full variable domain (remainder filled in from reference TRBV7-9 and TRBJ2-7): DTGVSQNPRHKITKRGQNVTFRCDPISEHNRLYWYRQTLGQGPEFLTYFQNEAQLEKSRLLSDRFSAERPKGSFSTLEIQRTEQGDSAMYLCASSLGRAYEQYFGPGTRLTVT.

This clone was counted a few times. V usage is TRBV6-7 and J usage is TRBJ2-7; 9 bases are shared with TRBD2. TRBV6-7 is known as an ORF, though its function is uncertain. This CDR3 is 12 amino acids long. In DNA form, the CDR3 reads TGTTTAGCGGGGGCCTGTTCCTACGAGCAGTACTTC. Its protein product is CLAGACSYEQYF.

In this sample, this clone turned up a few times. The gene calls are TRBV19 and TRBJ1-4, with TRBD1 matching 11 bases. J lost 6 bases, V lost 4 bases, and 4 bases had no gene match. This CDR3 region has 15 residues. Germline V gene lookup returns CDR1 LNHDA and CDR2 SQIVND (reference sequence). CDR3 sequence: CASSTRTGGDEKLFF. CDR3 bases: TGTGCCAGTAGTACCCGGACAGGGGGCGATGAAAAACTGTTTTTT.

This chain joins TRBV11-2 and TRBJ2-1; 16 positions match TRBD2. CDR1 and CDR2 (germline): SGHAT, FQNNGV. The CDR3 is 18 residues long. V dropped 6 bases and J dropped 7; count of bases not matched to a gene: 12. This CDR3 is CASRRPGLAGGPGNEQFF. CDR3 DNA sequence: TGTGCCAGCAGAAGACCGGGACTAGCGGGAGGGCCGGGTAATGAGCAGTTCTTC.

This clone was detected only a few times. The chain uses TRBV5-4 and TRBJ2-7; perhaps TRBD2 as D (7 bases). The V end was cut by 4 bases, the J end by 2 bases, with 19 bases between. CDR1 SGHNT and CDR2 YYREEE come from the germline V gene (reference sequence). This CDR3 has 16 residues. The CDR3: CASSPISGTPTYEQYF. DNA for the CDR3: TGTGCCAGCAGCCCGATCAGCGGGACACCTACCTACGAGCAGTACTTC. Together with reference TRBV5-4 and TRBJ2-7, the CDR3 gives the full variable domain: ETGVTQSPTHLIKTRGQQVTLRCSSQSGHNTVSWYQQALGQGPQFIFQYYREEENGRGNFPPRFSGLQFPNYSSELNVNALELDDSALYLCASSPISGTPTYEQYFGPGTRLTVT.

The J gene is TRBJ1-1, the V gene TRBV2; TRBD1 might be the D (6 bases). There are 12 residues in the CDR3. V lost 7 bases and J lost 4, with 10 bases in between. Germline values: CDR1 SNHLY, CDR2 FYNNEI. CDR3 loop: CASKPGATEAFF. CDR3 DNA: TGTGCCAGCAAACCAGGGGCCACTGAAGCTTTCTTT.

The rearrangement links TRBV5-4 to TRBJ1-1; no clear D gene. This CDR3 comprises 14 residues. The germline V gene encodes CDR1 SGHNT and CDR2 YYREEE (reference sequence). V was shortened by 3 bases and J by 2 bases, with 11 bases between the two germline ends. The CDR3 loop reads CASSSTGSNTEAFF. The CDR3, as DNA: TGTGCCAGCAGCTCCACCGGTTCAAACACTGAAGCTTTCTTT.

This clone was observed a handful of times. The rearrangement uses TRBV13 and TRBJ2-7, with 8 bases lining up with TRBD2. V shed 4 bases and J 6 bases; nucleotides not matched to a gene: 14. Per germline, CDR1 PRHDT and CDR2 FYEKMQ (reference sequence). This CDR3 spans 16 amino acids. The CDR3 reads CASSYPGGADPLEQYF. The CDR3 region has the DNA TGTGCCAGCAGCTACCCCGGGGGGGCGGATCCCCTCGAGCAGTACTTC. Full variable domain (remainder filled in from reference TRBV13 and TRBJ2-7): AAGVIQSPRHLIKEKRETATLKCYPIPRHDTVYWYQQGPGQDPQFLISFYEKMQSDKGSIPDRFSAQQFSDYHSELNMSSLELGDSALYFCASSYPGGADPLEQYFGPGTRLTVT.

This chain joins TRBV6-1 and TRBJ2-2; D is perhaps TRBD1 (5 bases). V lost 4 bases to trimming and J lost 4 bases, with 10 bases between them. The length of the CDR3 is 14 residues. CDR1 MNHNS and CDR2 SASEGT come from the germline V gene. The CDR3 DNA reads TGTGCCAGCAGTGGTATAGGGGTCACCGGGGAGCTGTTTTTT. Translation: CASSGIGVTGELFF.

The chain combines TRBV20-1 with TRBJ2-7; no firm D call. V was pared by 6 bases and J by 12 bases, with 18 bases between. This CDR3 is built from 11 residues. The germline CDR1 and CDR2 sequences are DFQATT and SNEGSKA (reference sequence). The CDR3 DNA reads as TGCAGTGCGGGCCTCGGTGGGCTTCTGTACTTC. It encodes CSAGLGGLLYF.

This clone was picked up a small number of times. The V and J genes are TRBV19 and TRBJ1-2, with a possible D match to TRBD1 (5 bases). This CDR3 is 14 amino acids long. Germline CDR1 is LNHDA and CDR2 is SQIVND (reference sequence). Trimming took 4 bases from V and 0 from J, leaving 9 bases between them. The CDR3 DNA is TGTGCCAGTAGTAGTGAACAGGCTAACTATGGCTACACCTTC. Translated, it gives CASSSEQANYGYTF.

The chain links TRBV4-3 to TRBJ2-1, with D possibly being TRBD2 (7 bases). CDR3 length: 15 residues. The germline gives CDR1 LGHNA, CDR2 YSLEER. V dropped 3 bases and J dropped 9 bases, with 18 bases sitting between them. The CDR3 loop is CASSQLGGGLGEQFF. The CDR3 nucleotides are TGCGCCAGCAGCCAGCTTGGGGGGGGGCTAGGTGAGCAGTTCTTC.

The chain employs TRBV19 and TRBJ2-7, with TRBD2 matching 12 bases. The CDR3 runs 13 residues. Trimming took 9 bases from V and 2 from J; bases not matched to a gene: 2. CDR1 and CDR2 from the germline V gene are LNHDA and SQIVND (reference sequence). The CDR3 region has the DNA TGTGCCAGCCGACTAGCGGGGGCCTACGAGCAGTACTTC. Translated: CASRLAGAYEQYF. Using reference TRBV19 and TRBJ2-7 for the parts outside the CDR3, the full variable domain is DGGITQSPKYLFRKEGQNVTLSCEQNLNHDAMYWYRQDPGQGLRLIYYSQIVNDFQKGDIAEGYSVSREKKESFPLTVTSAQKNPTAFYLCASRLAGAYEQYFGPGTRLTVT.

The V gene is TRBV6-1, the J gene TRBJ1-3, with D possibly matching TRBD1 (5 bases). V was trimmed by 6 bases and J by 2 bases, leaving 5 bases between them. Looked up from germline, CDR1 is MNHNS and CDR2 is SASEGT. The CDR3 consists of 12 residues. The CDR3 DNA is TGTGCCAGCAGAGGGGCTGGAAACACCATATATTTT. It encodes CASRGAGNTIYF.

This clone was detected only a few times. The gene calls are TRBV29-1 and TRBJ1-1, with a weak D call TRBD1 (6 bases). CDR1 and CDR2 from the germline V gene are SQVTM and ANQGSEA. V was clipped by 5 bases and J by 1 base, with 14 bases between them. The CDR3 has 14 amino acids. CDR3 sequence (DNA): TGCAGCGTTCAGGGAGGGGGGCGGAACACTGAAGCTTTCTTT. The encoded protein is CSVQGGGRNTEAFF.

This clone was counted only a few times. The chain recombines TRBV6-5 with TRBJ1-2; 9 nucleotides line up with TRBD1. V lost 8 bases to trimming and J lost 7 bases; unmatched junction nucleotides: 11. The CDR3 covers 14 residues. Germline assignment: CDR1 MNHEY and CDR2 SVGAGI. The DNA for the CDR3 is TGTGCCAGCGTACAGGGGGCGGTTCCAGCTGGCTACACCTTC. The encoded protein is CASVQGAVPAGYTF.

The rearrangement joins TRBV6-6 to TRBJ1-1, with no clear D. Germline values: CDR1 MNHNY, CDR2 SVGAGI (reference sequence). The V end lost 0 bases, the J end lost 10 bases, and 9 bases lay between the germline ends. The CDR3 covers 12 residues. The CDR3 protein is CASSYSMAGAFF. Written as DNA, the CDR3 is TGTGCCAGCAGTTACTCGATGGCGGGAGCTTTCTTT.

The chain uses TRBV4-2 and TRBJ2-4; 7 bases fit TRBD1. This CDR3 contains 17 residues. Looked up from germline, CDR1 is LGHNA and CDR2 is YNFKEQ. V was pared by 1 base and J by 6 bases, with 12 bases of the junction left unmatched. The CDR3 DNA sequence: TGTGCCAGCAGCCAAGGAGAGGGAGACAGGGTCTTAAACATTCAGTACTTC. Amino acids: CASSQGEGDRVLNIQYF.

The rearrangement links TRBV15 to TRBJ1-1; no reliable D call. Germline-derived CDR1 and CDR2 are LNHNV and YYDKDF (reference sequence). The CDR3 has 16 residues. V was pared by 3 bases and J by 2 bases, with 16 bases between. CDR3 loop: CATSSPVAGLNTEAFF. Written as DNA, the CDR3 is TGTGCCACCAGCAGCCCCGTGGCAGGATTAAACACTGAAGCTTTCTTT.

This clone came up a few times. The V call is TRBV2, the J call TRBJ1-2; 9 bases line up with TRBD1. Germline CDR1 is SNHLY and CDR2 is FYNNEI. The CDR3 runs 12 residues. J was trimmed by 10 bases and V by 5 bases; bases with no gene match: 5. CDR3 sequence reads: CASSPRTGDYTF. The DNA for the CDR3 is TGTGCCAGCAGTCCGAGGACAGGGGACTACACCTTC.